The T cell receptor beta chain described here comes from a study of cytomegalovirus exposure and HLA in healthy donors (dated by TCRdb to about 2017). Context from the whole study: According to an earlier analysis of a few hundred of the donors, roughly 180 million T cells yielded 100 million or so unique TCR beta sequences and about 300 Gb of sequence data. Typing coverage differed by locus: A, B, C, DRB1 and DQB1 were typed in about 629-640 donors, DQA1 in about 500, DPA1 in 606, and DPB1 in 472. Every discovery cohort repertoire had been produced on one sequencing platform. The T cell repertoires of several hundred subjects were profiled by immunosequencing and related to cytomegalovirus serostatus. To predict cytomegalovirus infection status, the study brought together high-throughput TCR immunosequencing, statistical association of individual TCRs with disease status, and machine learning. Across roughly 420 genotyped donors of the cohort, an average of about 240,000 unique TCR beta nucleotide sequences per donor were sequenced, and around 20% of those sequences were non-productive. An earlier analysis of nearly 600 of the donors applied high-throughput TCR beta sequencing to assess whether each TCR beta V gene segment acted as functional or pseudogenic. A separate validation cohort of roughly 110 different subjects was used in addition to the 666-subject first cohort. A later genetic analysis used genome-wide SNP genotypes for about 65% of the roughly 700 donors, treating that subset as a discovery cohort. Of the approximately 400 genotyped donors, 65% to 90% were placed in the genetic ancestry cluster associated with self-reported Caucasian donors. The study aimed to test whether cataloging public T cell receptors could reveal signatures of past pathogen exposure. Four or five DR-DQ haplotypes were treated as single units for association and clustering because of strong linkage in the cohort. Rather than drawing on any new phenotypic data, the later analysis identified candidate immune exposures from TCR beta sequences and the way those sequences occurred across donors. HLA typing covered class I and class II loci at four-digit resolution. Donor age, sex, ethnicity and CMV serostatus were collected together with the repertoire data. An early release covering roughly 640 HLA-typed donors comprised about 300 gigabases of sequencing data and around 80 million unique TCR sequences. A later analysis re-analyzed previously published TCR beta repertoires from 500 to 700 donors and added high-resolution HLA genotyping to study TCR occurrence patterns.

The cohort comprised some 680 healthy bone marrow donors. At the time of sampling, all cohort members were nominally healthy, though unrecorded immune exposures were likely present. CMV serostatus was positive for roughly 290 and negative for 352 of the 666 cohort members, and was not recorded for this donor. A peripheral blood sample was collected from each donor, and TCR beta sequencing was performed on peripheral blood mononuclear cells. Genomic DNA was extracted from the blood cell samples with the Qiagen DNeasy Blood Extraction Kit. The protocol used for the library was the immunoSEQ multiplex PCR assay. For the multiplex PCR, a mixture combining 60 forward primers for TCR Vbeta segments and 13 reverse primers for TCR Jbeta segments was used. Amplification of the CDR3 region of rearranged TCR beta genes was performed with a multiplex PCR assay on genomic DNA. Amplified TCR beta libraries were sequenced as 87-base-pair reads on the Illumina HiSeq System. The original pipeline was this. A later analysis tallied around 87 million unique TCR beta chains across the 700 or so repertoires, and around 10 million of those chains were shared by two or more donors. To remove PCR and sequencing errors, raw reads were error-corrected and collapsed into unique sequences using a nearest-neighbor algorithm that merged closely related sequences. Alignment of CDR3 sequences to IMGT reference sequences was used to assign V, D and J gene segments. Each retained sequence needed at least a six-nucleotide match to both a V gene segment and a J gene segment. A rearrangement counted as productive if the CDR3 had no stop codons and remained in frame with V and J, and every other rearrangement counted as non-productive. CDR3 was defined by IMGT convention, running from the second conserved V-encoded cysteine to the conserved J-encoded phenylalanine. Sequences without an unambiguous match to a single V gene segment were excluded from the earlier analysis of a few hundred of the donors. An earlier analysis of under 750 of the donors called V segments functional above 56.7% productive rearrangements and segregating when the between-donor standard deviation exceeded 5%. A statistical classification framework was built for diagnosing cytomegalovirus status from the catalog of TCR beta chain sequences. A later analysis assigned V and J genes by comparing TCR nucleotide sequences with IMGT/GENE-DB human TR gene sequences. A later analysis assigned CDR3 sequences and most-parsimonious VDJ recombination scenarios with the TCRdist pipeline. A later analysis defined each TCR beta chain by its CDR3 amino acid sequence plus V-gene family, and excluded reads lacking a unique V-gene family. A later analysis removed over 500 highly shared, low-generation-probability nucleotide sequences to deal with suspected cross-contamination and a sequencing artifact. For each public chain, a later analysis derived a clonal expansion index from normalized ranks of inferred template counts within each repertoire. Generation probabilities in a later analysis came from a VDJ recombination model fitted to out-of-frame rearrangements, and those results were checked against IGoR. In a later analysis, TCR-TCR, TCR-HLA and TCR-CMV co-occurrence was scored with hypergeometric tests, and a repertoire-size bias correction was applied to TCR pairs. In a later analysis, false discovery rates were estimated by permuting HLA or CMV assignments 20 times. In a later analysis, co-occurring TCRs were grouped using DBSCAN, with TCRdist sequence similarity added in when clustering inside HLA-allele-positive subsets. For co-occurrence clustering, repertoires with fewer than 30,000 or more than 120,000 public chains were excluded, along with 5 or 6 repertoires with anomalous nucleotide sharing. In its TCRdb copy, this immuneACCESS table keeps in-frame sequences only and misses some clones. Where compared with another copy, unresolved V genes explain less than half of these, and the others have no known cause. D and trimming come from the DNA, and the V and J calls and clone size come from that table. The sample table lists about 230,000 clones, 70% to 90% of them with a count of one. Of the sample, roughly 1.3% falls within the top ten clones.

This clone was observed a few times. Its specific antigen is unknown. The record has no base qualities; no much larger clone is one base away. Overall study outcomes, separate from this receptor: In both the original and validation cohorts, the classifier was reported to diagnose cytomegalovirus status with high specificity and sensitivity. In vitro tests confirmed that three of the cytomegalovirus-associated TCR beta chains recognize cytomegalovirus antigens. The 87-base-pair reads could not distinguish some IMGT-functional V segments, including TRBV6-2 and TRBV6-3, so those segments were excluded. In the study, around 160 TCR beta chains were listed as associated with cytomegalovirus. Correlated functional status among segregating V segments might reflect linkage disequilibrium, but an unknown experimental factor could not be ruled out. Immune exposure information for the cohort was limited to CMV serostatus. In this cohort, only TCR beta chains were sequenced, and detectable features were limited by the absence of alpha or paired-chain data. Assigning TCR associations to individual alleles was difficult when HLA alleles, especially DR and DQ, strongly co-occurred. In a later genetic analysis, fewer N-insertions in productive TCRs were reported among donors in an Asian-associated ancestry cluster than the roughly 700-donor mean. Most TCR sequences were seen in very few donors, while some public TCRs were found in many individuals. Compared with equally common non-associated chains, HLA-associated TCR beta chains in a later analysis were more clonally expanded and had lower generation probabilities. A further reported finding was that TCR beta sequences accurately predicted the HLA-A and HLA-B alleles for most subjects in the first cohort. About 17 rarely observed V segments, including chromosome 9 orphons, were excluded from the earlier analysis of about 600 of the donors because counts were too low. A group of highly shared sequence variants was considered likely to be a technical artifact of the sequencing pipeline. Because HLA typing was missing for some donors at each locus, association tests included only the typed subset. An earlier analysis of around 600 of the donors showed that most TCR beta V segments appeared in productive rearrangements either about 90% or about 30% of the time, which broadly matched IMGT annotations. A later analysis reported that several top co-occurrence clusters appeared linked to parvovirus B19, influenza, CMV and Epstein-Barr virus. V-gene and J-gene trimming of TCR beta chains was associated with a missense DCLRE1C variant in a later genetic analysis, and the association was replicated in an independent cohort. Roughly uniform sequencing depth across donors was assumed in presence/absence analyses, although this assumption may not hold. In a later analysis, most CMV-associated TCR beta chains were found to appear HLA-restricted, with HLA associations seemingly driven largely by CMV exposure. It was suggested by the authors that the approach could potentially be generalized to other disease states and immunological phenotypes. Specific HLA alleles were associated with 15,000 to 20,000 TCR beta sequences at a false discovery rate of 0.05 in a later analysis. According to a later analysis, TCR association rates differed among HLA loci, with DRB1 alleles showing the most associated TCRs and HLA-C alleles showing the fewest.

The CDR3 goes from the cysteine to the phenylalanine over 18 residues. Here the CDR3 DNA is all that survives: 54 bases in frame from base 1. The germline V gene supplies CDR1 SGHRS and CDR2 YFSETQ. Ends trimmed: V by 0 bases, J by 0 bases; bases unmatched to a gene: 8. What was sequenced was PBMCs. The rearranged segments are TRBV5-1 and TRBJ2-2, with 7 bases matching TRBD2. The clonotype was recovered from a human donor in good health. Read as DNA, the sequence is TGCGCCAGCAGCTTGGTGTGGCCGCGGGAGACGAACACCGGGGAGCTGTTTTTT. It codes for CASSLVWPRETNTGELFF.